This is a list of T cell receptor beta chains from one sample in a study of blood T cell repertoires in COVID-19. Assay: immunoSEQ multiplex PCR; the TCRdb copy retains only in-frame clones and omits some. The sample has 150,000 to 200,000 clones; approximately 90% are singletons. Sequenced: peripheral blood. These receptors originate from a woman aged 25-40 years with acute or convalescent COVID-19. Each CDR3 is given with its conserved first and last residue. The D gene is left open where the match is weak. Part of the rows lack a size; the others show once, few, many or a class for expanded clones.

>-|TRBV2|once|TRBJ2-1
TGTGCCACGCATCGAGACTACAATGAGCAGTTCTTC
CATHRDYNEQFF
>TRBD2|TRBV7-2|-|TRBJ2-4
TGTGCCAGCAGCTTAGCCCCTGGACTAGATGTGCACTTC
CASSLAPGLDVHF
>-|TRBV19|-|TRBJ2-6
TGTGCCAGTAGTATAGTAGCCAGGGCCAACGTCCTGACTTTC
CASSIVARANVLTF
>TRBD2|TRBV7-9|-|TRBJ2-1
TGTGCCAGCAGCTTAGAGGGACTAGCGGGAGTCGAGGGTGAGCAGTTCTTC
CASSLEGLAGVEGEQFF
>-|TRBV28|-|TRBJ1-2
TGTGCCAGCAGTATCACAGCCAACCCCTATGGCTACACCTTC
CASSITANPYGYTF
>TRBD1|TRBV6-2/TRBV6-3|-|TRBJ2-1
TGTGCCAGCAGTTCCCTGGGGGCGGACAGGTCGTATGAGCAGTTCTTC
CASSSLGADRSYEQFF
>-|TRBV3-1/TRBV3-2|-|TRBJ1-4
TGTGCCAGCAGCCTCGGGGGGGCGGGAGAAAAACTGTTTTTT
CASSLGGAGEKLFF
>-|TRBV2|-|TRBJ2-7
TGTGCCACCCGAAGCGAGCCAGGGCCTTACGAGCAGTACTTC
CATRSEPGPYEQYF
>-|TRBV24-1|-|TRBJ2-3
TGTGCCACCTCCGGGGATGTTACTCACACAGATACGCAGTATTTT
CATSGDVTHTDTQYF
>-|TRBV6-5|few|TRBJ2-1
TGTGCCAGCGACCCTAGCTCCTACAATGAGCAGTTCTTC
CASDPSSYNEQFF
>TRBD2|TRBV28|-|TRBJ2-3
TGTGCCAGCAGTTTCGTCGCGACTAGCATATCAGATACGCAGTATTTT
CASSFVATSISDTQYF
>TRBD1|TRBV5-1|-|TRBJ1-4
TGCGCCAGCAGCTTTGGGACAGCAACTAATGAAAAACTGTTTTTT
CASSFGTATNEKLFF
>-|TRBV5-1|once|TRBJ1-1
TGCGCCAGCAGGCGGGGGGTGGACACTGAAGCTTTCTTT
CASRRGVDTEAFF